This record concerns one T cell receptor beta chain sequence. Antigen specificity is unknown. This specimen includes other DNA sequences encoding the same CDR3. This sample is drawn from a study of shared clonotypes between healthy human individuals. Study observations and caveats: Non-shared clonotypes had lower generation probabilities than those shared by all four donors.

Libraries were prepared by immunoSEQ multiplex PCR; TCRdb keeps only in-frame clonotypes and omits some of them. The table has over 850,000 clones, 75% to 80% seen once; the top ten hold under 0.65%. The TCR sequence derives from a man aged 18-30 years in good health. Some clones in this sample may be carry-over from other donors' samples. Sequencing was done on a sample of memory CD4+ T cells from PBMCs. Subset here: CD45RA-negative fraction.

CDR3 residues: CASSLDLYTGELFF. In DNA, the CDR3 is TGTGCCAGCAGTCTCGATTTGTACACCGGGGAGCTGTTTTTT. The chain recombines TRBV27 with TRBJ2-2; D gene ambiguous. The V gene's germline CDR1 is MNHEY and CDR2 SMNVEV (reference sequence). The CDR3 contains 14 residues. Trimming left V 5 bases short and J 3 bases short, with 10 bases between.